These 32 T cell receptor beta chains were all obtained from the same sample, sequenced in a study of T cell responses to AZD1222 COVID-19 vaccine. The assay was immunoSEQ multiplex PCR, and TCRdb's table has in-frame clones only and misses some. The table shows roughly 80,000 clones, with about 89% occurring only once. This material consisted of peripheral blood, taken on day 0 of MenACWY control vaccination. The receptor set was obtained from an adult in good health.

The CDR3 sequence: CASSYRDNYEQYF. As DNA, the CDR3 is TGTGCCAGCAGTTACCGGGACAACTACGAGCAGTACTTC. The chain joins TRBV6-5 to TRBJ2-7, with TRBD1 as a possible D gene (6 bases). CDR1 is MNHEY and CDR2 is SVGAGI in the germline V gene. The V and J ends lost 2 bases and 3 bases respectively, with 8 bases between them. The CDR3 has 13 residues.

The chain employs TRBV5-1 and TRBJ2-1, with D possibly being TRBD1 (5 bases). CDR3 length: 14 residues. CDR1 is SGHRS, CDR2 YFSETQ, per germline. V gave up 0 bases and J gave up 5 bases, with 9 bases separating them. This CDR3 reads CASSLGTRDNEQFF. As DNA, the CDR3 is TGCGCCAGCAGCTTGGGGACCAGGGACAATGAGCAGTTCTTC.

V gene TRBV19 combines with J gene TRBJ1-6; a possible D gene is TRBD1 (5 bases). The V gene's germline CDR1 is LNHDA and CDR2 SQIVND (reference sequence). V lost 4 bases and J lost 7, with 14 bases in between. The CDR3 consists of 15 residues. The CDR3 loop is CASSTTGTGNSPLHF. The CDR3, as DNA: TGTGCCAGTAGTACAACCGGGACGGGGAATTCACCCCTCCACTTT.

The rearrangement uses TRBV6-4 and TRBJ2-1, with 10 bases aligning to TRBD2. Germline trimming cut 4 bases from V and 6 bases from J; bases unmatched to any gene: 9. Germline V gene sequence: CDR1 MRHNA, CDR2 SNTAGT. The CDR3 sequence is 16 residues long. As DNA, the CDR3 is TGTGCCAGCAGTGCCTCATCCGGGACTAGCGCCAATGAGCAGTTCTTC. Its protein product is CASSASSGTSANEQFF.

The chain couples TRBV11-2 to TRBJ2-7; TRBD2 agrees at 8 bases. The trim removed 8 bases at V and 3 bases at J, leaving 9 bases unmatched. Germline-derived CDR1 and CDR2 are SGHAT and FQNNGV. The CDR3 totals 14 residues. In DNA, the CDR3 is TGTGCCAGCGGAAGGACCGGGGGGGGCTACGAGCAGTACTTC. Translation: CASGRTGGGYEQYF.

This clone was picked up one time. This chain connects TRBV5-4 to TRBJ1-1; D is possibly TRBD1 (5 bases). Per the germline V gene, CDR1 is SGHNT and CDR2 is YYREEE (reference sequence). Trimming stripped 4 bases from V and 0 bases from J, with 13 bases between. The CDR3 is made up of 15 amino acids. CDR3 residues: CASSIPGRMNTEAFF. The CDR3 bases are TGTGCCAGCAGCATACCGGGACGAATGAACACTGAAGCTTTCTTT. Full variable domain (rest looked up from reference TRBV5-4 and TRBJ1-1): ETGVTQSPTHLIKTRGQQVTLRCSSQSGHNTVSWYQQALGQGPQFIFQYYREEENGRGNFPPRFSGLQFPNYSSELNVNALELDDSALYLCASSIPGRMNTEAFFGQGTRLTVV.

In this sample, this clone is medium-sized. This chain joins TRBV19 and TRBJ1-2, with TRBD1 identical over 9 bases. This CDR3 comprises 14 residues. Germline V gene data show CDR1 as LNHDA and CDR2 as SQIVND (reference sequence). V gave up 10 bases and J gave up 6 bases; unmatched junction bases: 12. The CDR3 coding sequence is TGTGCCACCTCGTGGGACAGGGAGTCCCATGGCTACACCTTC. This encodes CATSWDRESHGYTF.

This clone showed up just once. The V and J genes are TRBV2 and TRBJ2-1, with unresolved D. CDR3 length: 14 residues. CDR1 is SNHLY, CDR2 FYNNEI, per germline. The V gene lost 3 bases and the J gene lost 2 bases, with 8 bases spanning the gap. The CDR3 bases are TGTGCCAGCAGTGATCCCGGTACCTACAATGAGCAGTTCTTC. Translation: CASSDPGTYNEQFF.

The chain uses TRBV9 and TRBJ2-2, with 10 nucleotides matching TRBD1. The V gene end was trimmed by 0 bases and the J gene end by 8 bases; junction bases not matched to a gene: 4. The CDR3 covers 15 residues. CDR1 is SGDLS and CDR2 is YYNGEE in the germline V gene. The CDR3 reads CASSVAGQGSGELFF. Here the CDR3 DNA reads TGTGCCAGCAGCGTAGCGGGACAGGGGTCGGGGGAGCTGTTTTTT. Full variable domain (outside the CDR3, taken from reference TRBV9 and TRBJ2-2): DSGVTQTPKHLITATGQRVTLRCSPRSGDLSVYWYQQSLDQGLQFLIQYYNGEERAKGNILERFSAQQFPDLHSELNLSSLELGDSALYFCASSVAGQGSGELFFGEGSRLTVL.

The chain couples TRBV7-2 to TRBJ2-3, with 7 bases that match TRBD1. The CDR3 runs to 17 residues. CDR1 is SGHTA and CDR2 is FQGNSA in the germline V gene. The V segment lost 3 bases and the J segment 2 bases; nucleotides outside the gene matches: 11. CDR3 nucleotide sequence: TGTGCCAGCAGCTTCCGACAGGGACGGGGATACACAGATACGCAGTATTTT. The encoded protein is CASSFRQGRGYTDTQYF.

The chain employs TRBV9 and TRBJ1-5; D gene ambiguous. The CDR3 runs 13 residues. The ends were cut back, 4 bases at V and 4 bases at J, with 9 bases in the middle. CDR1 and CDR2 (germline): SGDLS, YYNGEE. The CDR3 nucleotides read TGTGCCAGCAGCCCCGGGGAAAATCAGCCCCAGCATTTT. Its protein is CASSPGENQPQHF. The whole variable domain, filled in from reference TRBV9 and TRBJ1-5, reads DSGVTQTPKHLITATGQRVTLRCSPRSGDLSVYWYQQSLDQGLQFLIQYYNGEERAKGNILERFSAQQFPDLHSELNLSSLELGDSALYFCASSPGENQPQHFGDGTRLSIL.

CDR3 sequence: CASSQQSGGTEAFF. For the CDR3, the DNA is TGTGCCAGCAGCCAACAATCAGGAGGAACTGAAGCTTTCTTT. This rearrangement joins TRBV7-2 to TRBJ1-1; D gene unclear. The CDR3 contains 14 residues. Between the trimmed V and J ends, which lost 5 bases and 5 bases, there was a span of 15 bases. From germline, CDR1 is SGHTA and CDR2 FQGNSA.

The rearrangement joins TRBV30 to TRBJ1-2; the match to TRBD1 covers 8 bases. The J segment lost 6 bases and the V segment lost 1 base, leaving 10 bases of the junction unmatched. The germline V gene encodes CDR1 GTSNPN and CDR2 SVGIG (reference sequence). The CDR3 runs 15 residues. The CDR3, as DNA: TGTGCCTGGAGTGAGACCCTAACAGGGGGGGATGGCTACACCTTC. Protein: CAWSETLTGGDGYTF. Complete variable domain (other parts from reference TRBV30 and TRBJ1-2): SQTIHQWPATLVQPVGSPLSLECTVEGTSNPNLYWYRQAAGRGLQLLFYSVGIGQISSEVPQNLSASRPQDRQFILSSKKLLLSDSGFYLCAWSETLTGGDGYTFGSGTRLTVV.

This chain joins TRBV27 and TRBJ2-7; possibly TRBD2 for D (6 bases). V lost 4 bases, J lost 0 bases, and 10 bases lay in between. Germline V gives CDR1 MNHEY, CDR2 SMNVEV (reference sequence). This CDR3 has 14 residues. CDR3 loop: CASSYGGPSYEQYF. In DNA form, the CDR3 reads TGTGCCAGCAGTTACGGGGGTCCCTCCTACGAGCAGTACTTC.

The chain employs TRBV9 and TRBJ2-1; D is uncertain. CDR1 is SGDLS, CDR2 YYNGEE, per germline. This CDR3 contains 13 residues. V was pared by 2 bases and J by 5 bases, with 8 bases between. The CDR3 protein is CASSVGLNNEQFF. In DNA form, the CDR3 reads TGTGCCAGCAGCGTGGGGTTAAACAATGAGCAGTTCTTC.

This sequence joins TRBV5-6 and TRBJ2-7; 9 bases match TRBD1. The germline CDR1 and CDR2 sequences are SGHDT and YYEEEE. V was clipped by 0 bases and J by 6 bases; unmatched bases: 10. The CDR3 has 16 amino acids. Here the CDR3 DNA reads TGTGCCAGCAGCTTGGATCGGGACAGGGCTGCGGGCGAGCAGTACTTC. Protein: CASSLDRDRAAGEQYF. The entire variable domain, with the rest obtained from reference TRBV5-6 and TRBJ2-7, is as follows: DAGVTQSPTHLIKTRGQQVTLRCSPKSGHDTVSWYQQALGQGPQFIFQYYEEEERQRGNFPDRFSGHQFPNYSSELNVNALLLGDSALYLCASSLDRDRAAGEQYFGPGTRLTVT.

This clone was recorded only once. This chain joins TRBV24-1 and TRBJ2-7; 7 bases line up with TRBD1. With 6 bases clipped from V and 4 bases from J, the junction kept 5 bases outside the gene matches. The CDR3 covers 13 residues. From germline, CDR1 is KGHDR and CDR2 SFDVKD. The CDR3 sequence: CATSQGGGYEQYF. The CDR3 DNA is TGTGCCACCAGTCAAGGGGGCGGTTACGAGCAGTACTTC.

The chain is built from TRBV7-2 and TRBJ2-5; no clear D. The CDR3 is 15 amino acids. The germline V and J ends were trimmed by 1 base and 2 bases, with 11 bases remaining between them. Germline V gene sequence: CDR1 SGHTA, CDR2 FQGNSA. The CDR3 is CASSLVAKRQETQYF. CDR3 sequence (DNA): TGTGCCAGCAGCTTAGTCGCTAAAAGACAAGAGACCCAGTACTTC. Filled out from reference TRBV7-2 and TRBJ2-5, the complete variable domain reads GAGVSQSPSNKVTEKGKDVELRCDPISGHTALYWYRQSLGQGLEFLIYFQGNSAPDKSGLPSDRFSAERTGGSVSTLTIQRTQQEDSAVYLCASSLVAKRQETQYFGPGTRLLVL.

J is TRBJ2-7 and V is TRBV14; TRBD2 matches at 8 bases. The CDR3 contains 17 residues. Per the germline V gene, CDR1 is SGHDN and CDR2 is FVKESK. Unmatched junction bases numbered 12, after V lost 3 bases and J lost 2 bases. The CDR3 sequence: CASSQLPAGSGTYEQYF. The DNA of the CDR3 is TGTGCCAGCAGCCAGCTCCCGGCTGGTAGCGGGACCTACGAGCAGTACTTC.

This sequence joins TRBV28 and TRBJ2-2; D gene unclear. This CDR3 is 11 amino acids long. CDR1 and CDR2 from the germline V gene are MDHEN and SYDVKM. V lost 3 bases and J lost 15, with 11 bases in between. CDR3 amino acids: CASSFMWTVFF. The CDR3 DNA sequence: TGTGCCAGCAGTTTCATGTGGACGGTGTTTTTT.

V is TRBV2 and J is TRBJ2-1; 10 bases are shared with TRBD2. This CDR3 is 19 amino acids long. Germline V gene data show CDR1 as SNHLY and CDR2 as FYNNEI. Unmatched junction bases numbered 14, after V lost 6 bases and J lost 0 bases. This CDR3 is CASSPMGTSATASYNEQFF. The CDR3, as DNA: TGTGCCAGCAGCCCCATGGGGACTAGCGCAACCGCCTCCTACAATGAGCAGTTCTTC.

The chain links TRBV6-5 to TRBJ2-7, with D hard to call. The CDR3 is 14 residues long. Per germline, CDR1 MNHEY and CDR2 SVGAGI. Trimming pared 1 base from V and 3 bases from J, leaving 10 bases between. The CDR3 nucleotides read TGTGCCAGCAGTTACTTTGTAGAAGTCTACGAGCAGTACTTC. It is translated as CASSYFVEVYEQYF.

The chain is built from TRBV9 and TRBJ2-2; D gene ambiguous. Germline values: CDR1 SGDLS, CDR2 YYNGEE. V lost 0 bases and J lost 1, with 7 bases in between. CDR3 length equals 15 residues. CDR3 sequence: CASSVAFGNTGELFF. The CDR3 bases are TGTGCCAGCAGCGTAGCTTTCGGGAACACCGGGGAGCTGTTTTTT.

The V and J genes are TRBV5-1 and TRBJ1-6; no reliable D call. The CDR3 sequence is 13 residues long. V gave up 7 bases and J gave up 5 bases, with 10 bases separating them. Germline V gene sequence: CDR1 SGHRS, CDR2 YFSETQ. The CDR3: CASSRVDNSPLHF. The CDR3 nucleotides read TGCGCCAGCTCCCGAGTGGATAATTCACCCCTCCACTTT.

V gene TRBV28 combines with J gene TRBJ1-4, with D hard to call. The CDR3 sequence is 14 residues long. The V end was cut by 7 bases, the J end by 4 bases, with 13 bases between. Germline CDR1 MDHEN, CDR2 SYDVKM. CDR3 loop: CASTLGSVNEKLFF. The CDR3 DNA sequence: TGTGCCAGCACCCTCGGGAGCGTTAATGAAAAACTGTTTTTT.

This clone has a handful of counts. The chain links TRBV24-1 to TRBJ1-5, with D possibly matching TRBD1 (6 bases). The CDR3 is 13 residues long. The V end lost 12 bases, the J end lost 3 bases, and 14 bases lay between the germline ends. Germline V gene sequence: CDR1 KGHDR, CDR2 SFDVKD. CDR3 nucleotides: TGTGCCGGGGGCCCCAGTACCAATCAGCCCCAGCATTTT. Its protein product is CAGGPSTNQPQHF.

CDR3: CATAPAGVNTEAFF. The CDR3 region has the DNA TGTGCCACCGCACCGGCGGGTGTGAACACTGAAGCTTTCTTT. The gene calls are TRBV28 and TRBJ1-1, with D uncertain. CDR1 is MDHEN and CDR2 is SYDVKM in the germline V gene. V lost 10 bases and J lost 0, with 15 bases in between. This CDR3 region has 14 residues.

V and J are TRBV25-1 and TRBJ1-4, with no clear D. The CDR3 extends over 14 amino acids. V was pared by 3 bases and J by 7 bases, with 12 bases between. Germline CDR1 MGHDK, CDR2 SYGVNS. DNA for the CDR3: TGTGCCAGCAGTGACGTCGAAAGAACTGAAAAACTGTTTTTT. Its translation is CASSDVERTEKLFF.

V usage is TRBV10-1 and J usage is TRBJ2-7; no clear D gene. Germline CDR1 reads WNHNN; CDR2 reads SYGVQD (reference sequence). This CDR3 is built from 14 residues. V dropped 0 bases and J dropped 3 bases, with 9 bases sitting between them. The CDR3, as DNA: TGCGCCAGCAGTGAGTCGTTGGGCGGCTACGAGCAGTACTTC. As protein: CASSESLGGYEQYF.

The CDR3 nucleotides read TGTGCCAGCGGGGGTGGTACGGCAGGAAACACCATATATTTT. This codes for CASGGGTAGNTIYF. The chain uses TRBV27 and TRBJ1-3; maybe TRBD1 (5 bases). CDR3 length equals 14 residues. Deletions cut 8 bases from V and 4 bases from J, with 15 bases between. Germline-derived CDR1 and CDR2 are MNHEY and SMNVEV (reference sequence).

The rearrangement uses TRBV28 and TRBJ2-1; tentatively, D is TRBD1 (6 bases). CDR1 and CDR2 (germline): MDHEN, SYDVKM. There are 15 residues in the CDR3. V lost 6 bases, J lost 6 bases, and 18 bases lay in between. CDR3 nucleotides: TGTGCCAGCAGACAACAGGGAAGGGTGGGCAATGAGCAGTTCTTC. Translating it yields CASRQQGRVGNEQFF.

This chain connects TRBV15 to TRBJ1-1, with D uncertain. The CDR3 contains 13 residues. The V end was cut by 0 bases, the J end by 6 bases, with 8 bases between. The germline V gene has CDR1 LNHNV and CDR2 YYDKDF (reference sequence). CDR3 in DNA: TGTGCCACCAGCAGAGATCGAGGAGCTGAAGCTTTCTTT. Translation: CATSRDRGAEAFF. The variable domain in full, completed from reference TRBV15 and TRBJ1-1, reads DAMVIQNPRYQVTQFGKPVTLSCSQTLNHNVMYWYQQKSSQAPKLLFHYYDKDFNNEADTPDNFQSRRPNTSFCFLDIRSPGLGDTAMYLCATSRDRGAEAFFGQGTRLTVV.